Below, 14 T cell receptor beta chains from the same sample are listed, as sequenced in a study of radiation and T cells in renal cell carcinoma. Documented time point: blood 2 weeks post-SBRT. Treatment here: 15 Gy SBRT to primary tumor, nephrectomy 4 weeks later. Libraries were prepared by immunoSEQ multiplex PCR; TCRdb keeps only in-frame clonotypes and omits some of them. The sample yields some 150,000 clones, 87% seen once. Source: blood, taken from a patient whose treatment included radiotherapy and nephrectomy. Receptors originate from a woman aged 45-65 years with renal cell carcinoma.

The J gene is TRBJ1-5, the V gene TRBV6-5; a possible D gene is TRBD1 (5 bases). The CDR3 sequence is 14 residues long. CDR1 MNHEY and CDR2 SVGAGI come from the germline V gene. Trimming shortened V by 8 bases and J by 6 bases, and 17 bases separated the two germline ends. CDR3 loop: CASSIRGGGQPQHF. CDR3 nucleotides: TGTGCCAGCTCGATCCGGGGGGGAGGTCAGCCCCAGCATTTT.

In DNA form, the CDR3 reads TGTGCCACCAGCAGGGACAGGGCGATCGAAAAACTGTTTTTT. It specifies CATSRDRAIEKLFF. The chain couples TRBV15 to TRBJ1-4, with TRBD1 matching 8 bases. The CDR3 totals 14 residues. Per the germline V gene, CDR1 is LNHNV and CDR2 is YYDKDF (reference sequence). V dropped 3 bases and J dropped 8; count of bases not matched to a gene: 5. Drawing the rest from reference TRBV15 and TRBJ1-4, the complete variable domain is DAMVIQNPRYQVTQFGKPVTLSCSQTLNHNVMYWYQQKSSQAPKLLFHYYDKDFNNEADTPDNFQSRRPNTSFCFLDIRSPGLGDTAMYLCATSRDRAIEKLFFGSGTQLSVL.

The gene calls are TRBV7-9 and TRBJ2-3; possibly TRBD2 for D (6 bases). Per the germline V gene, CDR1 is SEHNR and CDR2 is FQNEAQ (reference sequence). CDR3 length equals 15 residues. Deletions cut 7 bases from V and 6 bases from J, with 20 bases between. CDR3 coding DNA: TGTGCCAGCACCCTAGCTAGCGCATCACTGGATACGCAGTATTTT. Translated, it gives CASTLASASLDTQYF.

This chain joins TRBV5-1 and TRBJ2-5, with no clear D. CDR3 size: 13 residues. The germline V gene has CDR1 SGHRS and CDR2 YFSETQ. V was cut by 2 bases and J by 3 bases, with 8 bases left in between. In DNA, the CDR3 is TGCGCCAGCAGCTTAAGTGCCGAAGAGACCCAGTACTTC. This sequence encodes CASSLSAEETQYF.

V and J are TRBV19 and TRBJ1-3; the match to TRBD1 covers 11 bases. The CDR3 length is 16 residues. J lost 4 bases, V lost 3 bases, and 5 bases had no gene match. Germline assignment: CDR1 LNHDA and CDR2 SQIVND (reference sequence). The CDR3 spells CASSILGQGVGNTIYF. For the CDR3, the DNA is TGTGCCAGTAGTATCCTGGGACAGGGGGTCGGAAACACCATATATTTT. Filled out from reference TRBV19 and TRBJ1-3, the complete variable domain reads DGGITQSPKYLFRKEGQNVTLSCEQNLNHDAMYWYRQDPGQGLRLIYYSQIVNDFQKGDIAEGYSVSREKKESFPLTVTSAQKNPTAFYLCASSILGQGVGNTIYFGEGSWLTVV.

CDR3 amino acids: CASSLQGRSVGNTEAFF. The CDR3 nucleotides are TGCGCCAGCAGCTTGCAGGGACGCAGTGTAGGTAACACTGAAGCTTTCTTT. The chain combines TRBV5-1 with TRBJ1-1; D is perhaps TRBD1 (5 bases). Germline CDR1 reads SGHRS; CDR2 reads YFSETQ. The CDR3 extends over 17 amino acids. V lost 1 base and J lost 2, with 18 bases in between.

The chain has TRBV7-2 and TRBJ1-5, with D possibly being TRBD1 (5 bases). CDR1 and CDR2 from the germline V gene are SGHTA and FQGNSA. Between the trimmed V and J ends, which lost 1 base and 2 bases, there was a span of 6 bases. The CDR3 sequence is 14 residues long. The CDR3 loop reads CASSLGGGNQPQHF. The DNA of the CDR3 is TGTGCCAGCAGCTTAGGGGGGGGCAATCAGCCCCAGCATTTT.

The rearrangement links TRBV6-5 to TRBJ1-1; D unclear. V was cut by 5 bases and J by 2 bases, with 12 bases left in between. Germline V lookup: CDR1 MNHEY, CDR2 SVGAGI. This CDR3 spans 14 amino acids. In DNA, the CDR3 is TGTGCCAGCAGTCCCCCGGGCGGTAACACTGAAGCTTTCTTT. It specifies CASSPPGGNTEAFF.

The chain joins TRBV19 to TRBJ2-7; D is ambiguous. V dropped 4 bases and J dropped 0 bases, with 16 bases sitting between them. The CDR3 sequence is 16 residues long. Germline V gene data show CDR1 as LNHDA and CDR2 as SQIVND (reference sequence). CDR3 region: CASSTRTAELSYEQYF. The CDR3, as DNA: TGTGCCAGTAGTACCAGGACGGCCGAACTCTCCTACGAGCAGTACTTC.

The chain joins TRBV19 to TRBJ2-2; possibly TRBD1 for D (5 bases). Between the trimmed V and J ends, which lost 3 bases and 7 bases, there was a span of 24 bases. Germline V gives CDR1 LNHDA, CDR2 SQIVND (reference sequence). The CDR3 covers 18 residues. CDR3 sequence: CASSIGEDSGITGGELFF. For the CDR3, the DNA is TGTGCCAGTAGTATTGGGGAAGATTCAGGGATTACGGGCGGGGAGCTGTTTTTT.

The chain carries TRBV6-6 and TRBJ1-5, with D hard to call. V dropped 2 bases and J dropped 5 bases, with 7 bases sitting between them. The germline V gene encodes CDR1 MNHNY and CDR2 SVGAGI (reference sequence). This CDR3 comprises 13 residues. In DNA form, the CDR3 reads TGTGCCAGCAGTTACACCGGTCATCAGCCCCAGCATTTT. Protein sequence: CASSYTGHQPQHF.

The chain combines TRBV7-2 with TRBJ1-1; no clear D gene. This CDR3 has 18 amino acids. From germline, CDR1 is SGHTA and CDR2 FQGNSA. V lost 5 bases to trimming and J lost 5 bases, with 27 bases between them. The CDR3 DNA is TGTGCCAGCAGCCCTACAACGTTGGGTCCGGGAAGTTGGACTGAAGCTTTCTTT. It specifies CASSPTTLGPGSWTEAFF.

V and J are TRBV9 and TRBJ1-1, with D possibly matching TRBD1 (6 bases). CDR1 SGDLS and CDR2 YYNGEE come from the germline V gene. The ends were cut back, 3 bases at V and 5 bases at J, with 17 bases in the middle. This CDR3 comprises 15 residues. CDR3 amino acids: CASSAPGVRRTEAFF. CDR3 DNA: TGTGCCAGCAGCGCCCCAGGGGTAAGACGTACTGAAGCTTTCTTT. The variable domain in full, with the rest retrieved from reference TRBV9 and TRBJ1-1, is DSGVTQTPKHLITATGQRVTLRCSPRSGDLSVYWYQQSLDQGLQFLIQYYNGEERAKGNILERFSAQQFPDLHSELNLSSLELGDSALYFCASSAPGVRRTEAFFGQGTRLTVV.

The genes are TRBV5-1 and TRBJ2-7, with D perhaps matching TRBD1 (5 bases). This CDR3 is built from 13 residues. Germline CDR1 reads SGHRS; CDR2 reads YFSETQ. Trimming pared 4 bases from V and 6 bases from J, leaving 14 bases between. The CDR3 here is CASSLHGASEQYF. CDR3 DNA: TGCGCCAGCAGCCTCCATGGGGCGTCCGAGCAGTACTTC.